This passage covers 14 T cell receptor beta chains from one sample sequenced in a study of T cell changes during pregnancy in multiple sclerosis. This table comes from immunoSEQ multiplex PCR, and its TCRdb copy is limited to in-frame clones, with some not included. In the table there are nearly 60,000 clones, more than 80% of which are singletons. The sequences come from CD4+ T cells from peripheral blood mononuclear cells, collected after pregnancy. The receptors originated from a female donor in good health, enrolled as a control in a pregnancy study.

This sequence joins TRBV7-3 and TRBJ2-3; 8 bases are a match to TRBD2. With 5 bases clipped from V and 4 bases from J, the junction kept 11 bases outside the gene matches. Germline values: CDR1 SGHTA, CDR2 FQGTGA. This CDR3 spans 16 amino acids. CDR3 DNA sequence: TGTGCCAGCAGCCCCCTGGGTAGCGGGGTCGCAGATACGCAGTATTTT. Translated: CASSPLGSGVADTQYF.

V usage is TRBV4-3 and J usage is TRBJ1-1; D is ambiguous. The CDR3 runs 13 residues. The V gene lost 5 bases and the J gene lost 5 bases, with 12 bases spanning the gap. Germline V CDR1 and CDR2: LGHNA, YSLEER. The CDR3: CASSVERTTEAFF. The CDR3 region has the DNA TGCGCCAGCAGCGTAGAACGGACTACTGAAGCTTTCTTT.

This clone was detected a few times. The chain recombines TRBV4-1 with TRBJ2-3; perhaps TRBD1 as D (6 bases). With 0 bases removed from V and 2 bases from J, the gap between germline ends came to 12 bases. The germline CDR1 and CDR2 sequences are MGHRA and YSYEKL. The CDR3 is made up of 16 amino acids. The CDR3 loop reads CASSQEGRGFTDTQYF. The CDR3, as DNA: TGCGCCAGCAGCCAAGAGGGCAGGGGCTTCACAGATACGCAGTATTTT.

J is TRBJ2-1 and V is TRBV7-3, with a weak D call TRBD1 (5 bases). Trimming shortened V by 1 base and J by 8 bases, and 9 bases separated the two germline ends. This CDR3 has 13 residues. Germline V gives CDR1 SGHTA, CDR2 FQGTGA. As DNA, the CDR3 is TGTGCCAGCAGCTTAAGACAGAGCGATGAGCAGTTCTTC. The encoded protein is CASSLRQSDEQFF.

The chain has TRBV5-4 and TRBJ2-2, with 15 bases matching TRBD2. The length of the CDR3 is 18 residues. V lost 4 bases to trimming and J lost 4 bases; unmatched junction nucleotides: 8. Per the germline V gene, CDR1 is SGHNT and CDR2 is YYREEE (reference sequence). CDR3 DNA: TGTGCCAGCAGCCCGAGGACTAGCGGGGGGGTGAGCACCGGGGAGCTGTTTTTT. Translation: CASSPRTSGGVSTGELFF.

The V call is TRBV9, the J call TRBJ2-1; 13 bases line up with TRBD2. The CDR3 has 18 amino acids. Germline V gene sequence: CDR1 SGDLS, CDR2 YYNGEE. V shed 0 bases and J 5 bases; nucleotides not matched to a gene: 8. The CDR3 protein is CASSVGVTSGGADNEQFF. As DNA, the CDR3 is TGTGCCAGCAGCGTAGGAGTTACTAGCGGGGGGGCCGACAATGAGCAGTTCTTC.

This sequence joins TRBV6-1 and TRBJ1-6; D perhaps matches TRBD1 (6 bases). With 2 bases removed from V and 10 bases from J, the gap between germline ends came to 18 bases. Per the germline V gene, CDR1 is MNHNS and CDR2 is SASEGT. The CDR3 has 16 residues. CDR3 sequence (DNA): TGTGCCAGCAGTGAATTTCTAACAGGGAAATACTCACCCCTCCACTTT. Encoded protein: CASSEFLTGKYSPLHF.

V is TRBV6-5 and J is TRBJ1-1, with TRBD1 matching 7 bases. The CDR3 runs to 16 residues. The V and J ends lost 4 bases and 4 bases, in that order; junction bases with no gene match: 12. Germline lookup yields CDR1 MNHEY and CDR2 SVGAGI. The CDR3 loop reads CASSLQGSLGSTEAFF. CDR3 DNA: TGTGCCAGCAGTTTACAGGGGTCCTTAGGGAGCACTGAAGCTTTCTTT.

The chain joins TRBV4-2 to TRBJ2-2; the match to TRBD2 covers 8 bases. This CDR3 contains 18 residues. Germline trimming cut 1 base from V and 4 bases from J; bases unmatched to any gene: 11. The germline gives CDR1 LGHNA, CDR2 YNFKEQ. The CDR3 nucleotides read TGTGCCAGCAGCCAAGGGGCCCGTTACGGGGGGGCCACCGGGGAGCTGTTTTTT. Translated, it gives CASSQGARYGGATGELFF.

This chain connects TRBV7-9 to TRBJ1-1, with D possibly TRBD1 on 6 matching bases. Germline V gene data show CDR1 as SEHNR and CDR2 as FQNEAQ (reference sequence). With 1 base removed from V and 0 bases from J, the gap between germline ends came to 6 bases. The CDR3 length is 14 residues. CDR3 in DNA: TGTGCCAGCAGCTTAGGGACAGTGAACACTGAAGCTTTCTTT. Its protein product is CASSLGTVNTEAFF.

This chain connects TRBV9 to TRBJ2-7; 9 bases line up with TRBD2. Trimming took 4 bases from V and 5 from J; bases not matched to a gene: 7. Germline V gene lookup returns CDR1 SGDLS and CDR2 YYNGEE. CDR3 length: 14 amino acids. CDR3 DNA: TGTGCCAGCAGCCCAAGCGGGGGGCATAACGAGCAGTACTTC. It specifies CASSPSGGHNEQYF.

The J gene is TRBJ1-2, the V gene TRBV29-1; 8 positions match TRBD1. With 2 bases clipped from V and 5 bases from J, the junction kept 4 bases outside the gene matches. Germline CDR1 SQVTM, CDR2 ANQGSEA. The CDR3 is 13 amino acids. The CDR3 reads CSVEKTGAYGYTF. The CDR3, as DNA: TGCAGCGTTGAAAAGACAGGGGCATATGGCTACACCTTC.

The rearrangement links TRBV6-5 to TRBJ2-1, with D hard to call. The CDR3 consists of 14 residues. Trimming took 5 bases from V and 3 from J, leaving 11 bases between them. The germline CDR1 and CDR2 sequences are MNHEY and SVGAGI. The CDR3 here is CASSRVWLYNEQFF. The CDR3 DNA reads as TGTGCCAGCAGTCGGGTGTGGCTCTACAATGAGCAGTTCTTC.

The chain couples TRBV5-8 to TRBJ1-1; TRBD1 agrees at 9 bases. V was pared by 3 bases and J by 12 bases, with 9 bases of the junction left unmatched. This CDR3 contains 13 residues. Germline CDR1 is SGHTS and CDR2 is YDEGEE. CDR3 sequence: CASSSTGQGSSFF. In DNA, the CDR3 is TGTGCCAGCAGCTCAACGGGACAGGGTAGCTCTTTCTTT.